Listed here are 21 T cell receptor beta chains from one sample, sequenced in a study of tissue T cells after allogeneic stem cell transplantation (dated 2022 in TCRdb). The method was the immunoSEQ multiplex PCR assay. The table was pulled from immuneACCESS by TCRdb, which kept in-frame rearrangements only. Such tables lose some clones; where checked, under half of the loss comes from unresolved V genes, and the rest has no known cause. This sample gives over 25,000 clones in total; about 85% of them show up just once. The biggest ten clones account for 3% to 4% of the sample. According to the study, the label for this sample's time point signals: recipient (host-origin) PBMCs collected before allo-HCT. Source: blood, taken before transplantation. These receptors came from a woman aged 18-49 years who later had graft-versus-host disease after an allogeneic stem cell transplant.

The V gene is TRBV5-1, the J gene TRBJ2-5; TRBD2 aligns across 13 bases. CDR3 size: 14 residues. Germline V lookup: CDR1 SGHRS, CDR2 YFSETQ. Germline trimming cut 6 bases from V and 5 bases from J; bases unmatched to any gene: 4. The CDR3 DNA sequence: TGCGCCAGCATCGGACTAGCGGGGGAGGAGACCCAGTACTTC. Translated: CASIGLAGEETQYF.

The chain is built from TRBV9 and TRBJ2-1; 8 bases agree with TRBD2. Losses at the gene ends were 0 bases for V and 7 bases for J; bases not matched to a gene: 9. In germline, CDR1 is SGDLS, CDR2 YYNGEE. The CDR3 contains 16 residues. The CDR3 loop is CASSVERGGTRNEQFF. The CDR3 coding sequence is TGTGCCAGCAGCGTAGAACGGGGGGGCACTCGGAATGAGCAGTTCTTC.

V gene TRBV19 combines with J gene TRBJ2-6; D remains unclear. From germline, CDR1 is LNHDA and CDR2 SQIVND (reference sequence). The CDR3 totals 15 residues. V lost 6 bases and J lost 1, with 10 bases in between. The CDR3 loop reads CASRPRSSGANVLTF. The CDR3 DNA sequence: TGTGCCAGTAGGCCCCGAAGTTCTGGGGCCAACGTCCTGACTTTC. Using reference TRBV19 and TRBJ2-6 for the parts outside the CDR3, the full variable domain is DGGITQSPKYLFRKEGQNVTLSCEQNLNHDAMYWYRQDPGQGLRLIYYSQIVNDFQKGDIAEGYSVSREKKESFPLTVTSAQKNPTAFYLCASRPRSSGANVLTFGAGSRLTVL.

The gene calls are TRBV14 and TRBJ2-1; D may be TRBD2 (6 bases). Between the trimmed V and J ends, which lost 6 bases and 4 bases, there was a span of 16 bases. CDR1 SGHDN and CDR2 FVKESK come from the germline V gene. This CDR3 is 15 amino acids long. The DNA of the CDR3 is TGTGCCAGCAGTCGATCGACCGGGACTTACAATGAGCAGTTCTTC. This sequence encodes CASSRSTGTYNEQFF. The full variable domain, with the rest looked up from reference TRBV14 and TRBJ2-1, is EAGVTQFPSHSVIEKGQTVTLRCDPISGHDNLYWYRRVMGKEIKFLLHFVKESKQDESGMPNNRFLAERTGGTYSTLKVQPAELEDSGVYFCASSRSTGTYNEQFFGPGTRLTVL.

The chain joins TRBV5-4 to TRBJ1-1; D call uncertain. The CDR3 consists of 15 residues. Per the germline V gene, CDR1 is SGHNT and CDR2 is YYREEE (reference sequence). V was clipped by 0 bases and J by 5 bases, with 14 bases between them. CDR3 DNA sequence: TGTGCCAGCAGCTTGGCCTTAACAGAAGGGACTGAAGCTTTCTTT. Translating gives CASSLALTEGTEAFF.

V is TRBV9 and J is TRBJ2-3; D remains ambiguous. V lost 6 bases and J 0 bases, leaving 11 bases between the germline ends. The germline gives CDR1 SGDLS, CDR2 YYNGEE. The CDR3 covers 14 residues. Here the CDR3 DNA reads TGTGCCAGCACCTATAGTGACAGCACAGATACGCAGTATTTT. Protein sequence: CASTYSDSTDTQYF.

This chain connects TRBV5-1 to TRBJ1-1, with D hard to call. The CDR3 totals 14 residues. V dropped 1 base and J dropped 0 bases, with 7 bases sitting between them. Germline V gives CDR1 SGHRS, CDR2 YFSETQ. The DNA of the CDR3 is TGCGCCAGCAGCTTGACCCCAATGAACACTGAAGCTTTCTTT. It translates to CASSLTPMNTEAFF. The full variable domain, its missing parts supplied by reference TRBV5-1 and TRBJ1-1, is KAGVTQTPRYLIKTRGQQVTLSCSPISGHRSVSWYQQTPGQGLQFLFEYFSETQRNKGNFPGRFSGRQFSNSRSEMNVSTLELGDSALYLCASSLTPMNTEAFFGQGTRLTVV.

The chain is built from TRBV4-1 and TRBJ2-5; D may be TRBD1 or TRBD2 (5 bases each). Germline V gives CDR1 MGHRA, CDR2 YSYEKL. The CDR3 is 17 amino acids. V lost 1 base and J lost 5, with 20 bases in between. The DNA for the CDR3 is TGCGCCAGCAGCCAAGTGGGGTTTGGGGACGTCGTCGAGACCCAGTACTTC. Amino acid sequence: CASSQVGFGDVVETQYF.

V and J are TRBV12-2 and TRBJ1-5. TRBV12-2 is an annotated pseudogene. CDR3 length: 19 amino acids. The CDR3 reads CASRLARAGGYAGNQPQHF. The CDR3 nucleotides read TGTGCAAGTCGCTTAGCGCGGGCGGGAGGGTACGCGGGCAATCAGCCCCAGCATTTT.

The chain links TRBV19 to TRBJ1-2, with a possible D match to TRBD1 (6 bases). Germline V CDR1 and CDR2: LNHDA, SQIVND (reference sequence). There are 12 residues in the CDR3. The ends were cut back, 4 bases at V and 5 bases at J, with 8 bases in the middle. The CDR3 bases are TGTGCCAGTAGTAGGGACATGTATGGCTACACCTTC. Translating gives CASSRDMYGYTF.

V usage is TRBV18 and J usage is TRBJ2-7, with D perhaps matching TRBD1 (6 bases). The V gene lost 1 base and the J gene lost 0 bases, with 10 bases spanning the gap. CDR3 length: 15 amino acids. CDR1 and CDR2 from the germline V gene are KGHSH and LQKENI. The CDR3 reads CASSPLETGSYEQYF. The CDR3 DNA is TGTGCCAGCTCACCACTGGAGACAGGCTCCTACGAGCAGTACTTC. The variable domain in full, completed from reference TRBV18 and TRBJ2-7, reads NAGVMQNPRHLVRRRGQEARLRCSPMKGHSHVYWYRQLPEEGLKFMVYLQKENIIDESGMPKERFSAEFPKEGPSILRIQQVVRGDSAAYFCASSPLETGSYEQYFGPGTRLTVT.

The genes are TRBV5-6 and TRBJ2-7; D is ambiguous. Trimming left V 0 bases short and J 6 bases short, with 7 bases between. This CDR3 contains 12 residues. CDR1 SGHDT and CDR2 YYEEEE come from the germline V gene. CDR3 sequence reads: CASSLGLIEQYF. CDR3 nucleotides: TGTGCCAGCAGCTTGGGGCTAATCGAGCAGTACTTC.

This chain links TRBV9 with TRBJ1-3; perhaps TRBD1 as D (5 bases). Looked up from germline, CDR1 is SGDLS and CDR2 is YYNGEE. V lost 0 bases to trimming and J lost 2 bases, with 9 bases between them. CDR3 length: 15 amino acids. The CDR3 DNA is TGTGCCAGCAGCGTAGAGCCGGGGGCTGGAAACACCATATATTTT. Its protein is CASSVEPGAGNTIYF. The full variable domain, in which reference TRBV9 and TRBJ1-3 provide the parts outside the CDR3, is DSGVTQTPKHLITATGQRVTLRCSPRSGDLSVYWYQQSLDQGLQFLIQYYNGEERAKGNILERFSAQQFPDLHSELNLSSLELGDSALYFCASSVEPGAGNTIYFGEGSWLTVV.

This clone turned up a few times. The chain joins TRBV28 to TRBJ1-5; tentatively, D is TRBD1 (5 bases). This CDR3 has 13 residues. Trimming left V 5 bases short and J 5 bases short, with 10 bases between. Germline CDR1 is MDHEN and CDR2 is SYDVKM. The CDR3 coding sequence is TGTGCCAGCAGTGGACCAGGGTATCAGCCCCAGCATTTT. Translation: CASSGPGYQPQHF.

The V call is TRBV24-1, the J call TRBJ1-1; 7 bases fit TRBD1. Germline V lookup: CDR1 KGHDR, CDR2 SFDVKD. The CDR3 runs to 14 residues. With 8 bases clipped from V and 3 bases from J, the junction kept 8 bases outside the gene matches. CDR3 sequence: CATIATGSHTEAFF. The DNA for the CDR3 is TGTGCCACCATCGCGACAGGGTCGCACACTGAAGCTTTCTTT.

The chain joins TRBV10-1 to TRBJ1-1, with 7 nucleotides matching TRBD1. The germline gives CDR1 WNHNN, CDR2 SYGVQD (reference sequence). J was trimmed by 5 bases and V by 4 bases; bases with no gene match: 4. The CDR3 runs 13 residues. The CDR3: CASSGTGSTEAFF. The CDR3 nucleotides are TGCGCCAGCAGTGGGACAGGTAGTACTGAAGCTTTCTTT.

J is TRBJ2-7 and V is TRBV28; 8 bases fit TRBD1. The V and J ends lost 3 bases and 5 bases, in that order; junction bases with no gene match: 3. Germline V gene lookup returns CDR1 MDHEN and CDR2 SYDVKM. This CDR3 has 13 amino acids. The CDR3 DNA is TGTGCCAGCAGTTTGGCAGGGGGCGACGAGCAGTACTTC. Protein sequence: CASSLAGGDEQYF.

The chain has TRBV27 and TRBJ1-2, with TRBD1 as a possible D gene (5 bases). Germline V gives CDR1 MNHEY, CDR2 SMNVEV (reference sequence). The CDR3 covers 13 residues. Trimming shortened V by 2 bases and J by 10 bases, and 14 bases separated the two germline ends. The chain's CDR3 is CASSLRWRGDYTF. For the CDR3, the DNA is TGTGCCAGCAGTTTAAGGTGGCGGGGGGACTACACCTTC.

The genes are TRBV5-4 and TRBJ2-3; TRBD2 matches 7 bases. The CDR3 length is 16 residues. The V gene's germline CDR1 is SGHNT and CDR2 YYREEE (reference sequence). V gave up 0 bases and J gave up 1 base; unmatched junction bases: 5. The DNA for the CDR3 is TGTGCCAGCAGCTTGGCGCTCGCGGGAGGCACAGATACGCAGTATTTT. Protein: CASSLALAGGTDTQYF.

CDR3 in DNA: TGTGCCAGCAGCTTACCCGGCAACCTCTACAATGAGCAGTTCTTC. Translation: CASSLPGNLYNEQFF. The chain links TRBV13 to TRBJ2-1, with D hard to call. Germline V gives CDR1 PRHDT, CDR2 FYEKMQ (reference sequence). The V gene lost 2 bases and the J gene lost 3 bases, with 11 bases spanning the gap. The CDR3 has 15 residues.

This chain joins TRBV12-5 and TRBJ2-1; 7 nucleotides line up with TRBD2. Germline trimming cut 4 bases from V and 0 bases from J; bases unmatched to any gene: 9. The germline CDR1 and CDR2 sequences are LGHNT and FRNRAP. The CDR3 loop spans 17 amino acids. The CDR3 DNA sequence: TGTGCTAGTGGTTCCCCCTCCGGCGGGAGCTCCTACAATGAGCAGTTCTTC. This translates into CASGSPSGGSSYNEQFF.